This T cell receptor (beta chain) appears in the sequencing data of a study of beta chain features in type 1 diabetes. Background on the study: Age, gender, cell numbers and subset yield matched between patients and controls. Whole-study results and caveats: Junctions at VDJ sites from type 1 diabetes patients had fewer insertions and more deletions. A greater similarity of naive, central memory and Treg TCRB repertoires was seen among patients than among healthy donors.

With respect to this clone: Its matching antigen is unknown.

The authors sorted CD4+ naive, central memory, regulatory and stem cell-like memory cells via CD45RO/CCR7/CD25/CD127/CD95/CD27. Germline V gene data show CDR1 as KGHSH and CDR2 as LQKENI. J gave up 4 bases and V 3 bases, and 9 bases lay outside the gene matches. There are 16 residues in the CDR3. Every bit of the isolated RNA underwent reverse transcription, so sequencing read expressed TCRB transcripts. The repertoire was sequenced with immunoSEQ multiplex PCR; TCRdb's copy has only in-frame clones and lacks some. The table has about 320,000 clones, 12% to 15% seen once. The source material was central memory CD4+ T cells from blood. This sequence joins TRBV18 and TRBJ2-3; the match to TRBD2 covers 8 bases. The clonotype was recovered from a man aged 25 to 45 in good health. CDR3 DNA sequence: TGTGCCAGCTCACCCACGGAGCGGGGGAAGGCAGATACGCAGTATTTT. It is translated as CASSPTERGKADTQYF. The variable domain in full, completed from reference TRBV18 and TRBJ2-3, reads NAGVMQNPRHLVRRRGQEARLRCSPMKGHSHVYWYRQLPEEGLKFMVYLQKENIIDESGMPKERFSAEFPKEGPSILRIQQVVRGDSAAYFCASSPTERGKADTQYFGPGTRLTVL.